This T cell receptor beta chain was documented in a study of OX40 agonist ivuxolimab in advanced cancers. Concerning the study at large: Ivuxolimab was a fully human IgG2 agonistic monoclonal antibody targeting the costimulatory receptor OX40 (CD134). The point of sequencing TCRbeta in the periphery was to test whether ivuxolimab changed TCR sequence diversity and drove clonal T-cell expansion. Of the approximately 50 patients in dose escalation, 19 had hepatocellular carcinoma, about 15 had melanoma, 9 had renal cell carcinoma and 9 had head and neck cancer. Partial responses were achieved by three dose-escalation patients, of whom one had hepatocellular carcinoma and two had cutaneous melanoma. Intravenous ivuxolimab was administered to patients every 2 weeks at six dose levels: 0.01, 0.1, 0.3, 1.5, 3 and 10 mg/kg. The paper reports the monotherapy dose-escalation portion (N = 52 patients) of the phase I ivuxolimab trial. Prior anti-PD-1, anti-PD-L1 or anti-CTLA-4 therapy was permitted, and checkpoint inhibitors had been received by around 39% of dose-escalation patients. In the dose-escalation cohort, 82.7% of patients were male, and the mean age was roughly 60 years, with a range of roughly 20 to 80.

Genomic DNA was isolated from the sorted cells so that the TCRbeta CDR3 region could be sequenced. The immunoSEQ Assay was used to sequence the TCRbeta CDR3 regions. The source is immuneACCESS, and TCRdb retained only in-frame sequences with V and J called. Part of the clones is not carried over; for the studies checked, unresolved V genes explain less than half of this, and the remainder is unexplained. The sample data list 100,000 or so clones, and just over 90% of these were observed just once. The ten largest account for over 0.3% of the sample. The germline V gene specifies SGHNT as CDR1 and YENEEA as CDR2. Clipping removes 4 bases from V and 7 bases from J, with 8 as the unmatched junction base count. The CDR3 goes from the cysteine to the phenylalanine over 15 residues. Of all the DNA, just the CDR3 is kept, 45 bases in frame from base 1. Results the study describes overall, beyond this receptor: At doses of 0.1 to 3.0 mg/kg, clonal expansion of both CD4+ and CD8+ T cells in blood was seen between baseline and week 6. Low levels of normalized T-cell clonal expansion were also shown by some nonresponding patients. Partial responders in the 0.1-3.0 mg/kg groups had among the lowest normalized peripheral clonal expansion, especially among CD8+ T cells. Antigen specificity was not determined for the clonally expanded peripheral T cells. After ivuxolimab, CD8+ T cells had more expanded clones than CD4+ T cells on average.

On this clone: Its antigen remains undetermined. It has no much larger one-base neighbor in the sample; base qualities were not kept.

Patients with a history of autoimmune disease or receiving systemic immunosuppression were excluded from the trial. In every dose cohort, peripheral blood was drawn for TCR sequencing at baseline, cycle 4 day 1, and cycle 7 day 1. The samples were drawn from a first-in-human, open-label, multicenter phase I dose-escalation trial of ivuxolimab. Adults with locally advanced or metastatic melanoma, renal cell, hepatocellular, or head and neck squamous cell carcinoma were enrolled in the trial. Before TCR sequencing, CD4+ and CD8+ T cells were separately sorted from peripheral blood. This receptor chain uses TRBV11-3 and TRBJ2-1, with TRBD1 matching 9 junction bases. Sequencing was performed on CD4+ or CD8+ T cells sorted from blood, taken in a trial of the OX40 agonist ivuxolimab. This receptor was identified in an adult with an advanced solid tumor such as melanoma, head and neck, liver or kidney cancer. The nucleotide sequence is TGTGCCAGCAGCTCGGGACAGGGAAGGGGAAATGAGCAGTTCTTC. Its protein product is CASSSGQGRGNEQFF.